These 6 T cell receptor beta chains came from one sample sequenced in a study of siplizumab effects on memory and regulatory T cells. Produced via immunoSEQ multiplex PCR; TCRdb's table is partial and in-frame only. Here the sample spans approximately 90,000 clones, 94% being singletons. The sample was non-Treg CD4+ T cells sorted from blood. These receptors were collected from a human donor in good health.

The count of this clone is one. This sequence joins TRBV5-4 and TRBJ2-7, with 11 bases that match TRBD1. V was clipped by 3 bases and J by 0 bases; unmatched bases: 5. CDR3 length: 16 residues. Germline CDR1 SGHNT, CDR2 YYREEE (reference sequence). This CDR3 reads CASSSDGTGGSYEQYF. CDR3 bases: TGTGCCAGCAGCTCCGACGGGACAGGGGGCTCCTACGAGCAGTACTTC. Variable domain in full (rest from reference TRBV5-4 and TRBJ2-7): ETGVTQSPTHLIKTRGQQVTLRCSSQSGHNTVSWYQQALGQGPQFIFQYYREEENGRGNFPPRFSGLQFPNYSSELNVNALELDDSALYLCASSSDGTGGSYEQYFGPGTRLTVT.

The CDR3 sequence: CASSMSGTNTEAFF. The DNA of the CDR3 is TGTGCCAGCTCAATGTCCGGGACGAACACTGAAGCTTTCTTT. The V and J genes are TRBV18 and TRBJ1-1; a weak D match, TRBD1 (5 bases). Trimming left V 5 bases short and J 1 base short, with 11 bases between. This CDR3 has 14 amino acids. Germline CDR1 KGHSH, CDR2 LQKENI.

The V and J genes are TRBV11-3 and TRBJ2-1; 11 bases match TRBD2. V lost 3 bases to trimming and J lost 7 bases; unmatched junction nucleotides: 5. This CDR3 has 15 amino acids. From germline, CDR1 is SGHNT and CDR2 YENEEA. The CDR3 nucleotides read TGTGCCAGCAGCTTCAGACTAGCGGGAATAAATGAGCAGTTCTTC. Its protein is CASSFRLAGINEQFF. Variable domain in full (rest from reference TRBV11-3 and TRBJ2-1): EAGVVQSPRYKIIEKKQPVAFWCNPISGHNTLYWYLQNLGQGPELLIRYENEEAVDDSQLPKDRFSAERLKGVDSTLKIQPAELGDSAVYLCASSFRLAGINEQFFGPGTRLTVL.

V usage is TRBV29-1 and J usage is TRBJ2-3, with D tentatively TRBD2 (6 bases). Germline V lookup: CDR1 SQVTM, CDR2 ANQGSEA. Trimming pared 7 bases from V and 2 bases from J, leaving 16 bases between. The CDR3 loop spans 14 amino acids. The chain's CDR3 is CSAQLGLTTDTQYF. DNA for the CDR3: TGCAGCGCCCAATTGGGACTCACCACAGATACGCAGTATTTT.

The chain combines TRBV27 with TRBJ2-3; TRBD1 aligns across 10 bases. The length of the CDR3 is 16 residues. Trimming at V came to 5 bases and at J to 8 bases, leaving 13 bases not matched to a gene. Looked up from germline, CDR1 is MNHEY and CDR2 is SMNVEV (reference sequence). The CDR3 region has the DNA TGTGCCAGCAGTCCTCAAGGGACAGGGGTTCTGCTTACGCAGTATTTT. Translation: CASSPQGTGVLLTQYF.

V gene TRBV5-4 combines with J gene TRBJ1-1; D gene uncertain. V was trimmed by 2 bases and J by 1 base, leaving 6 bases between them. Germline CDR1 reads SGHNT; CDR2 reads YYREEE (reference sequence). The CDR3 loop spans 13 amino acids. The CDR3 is CASSFVRNTEAFF. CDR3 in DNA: TGTGCCAGCAGCTTTGTCCGGAACACTGAAGCTTTCTTT.